The TCR beta chain described here comes from a study of blood T cell repertoires in COVID-19. TCRdb's copy holds only in-frame clones and misses some; the assay was immunoSEQ multiplex PCR. Among 75,000 to 100,000 clones, 70% to 90% were seen once, and the ten largest hold roughly 5%. Germline loops: CDR1 MNHEY, CDR2 SVGEGT. The CDR3 is 17 residues long. The ends lost 2 bases at V and 1 base at J; junction bases unmatched: 7. The sequencing input was peripheral blood. The receptor comes from a man in his sixties with acute or convalescent COVID-19. The chain employs TRBV6-2 or TRBV6-3 and TRBJ2-1, with 8 bases fitting TRBD1. The CDR3 loop is CASSYPDRERSYNEQFF. DNA for the CDR3: TGTGCCAGCAGTTACCCGGACAGGGAACGGTCCTACAATGAGCAGTTCTTC.